Below are 27 T cell receptor beta chains sequenced from a single sample in a study of T cell changes during pregnancy in multiple sclerosis (dated by TCRdb to about 2019). Libraries were prepared through the immunoSEQ multiplex PCR assay. TCRdb stores this immuneACCESS table with in-frame sequences only. Part of the clones is absent; in the studies checked, under half of the shortfall reflects unresolved V genes, and no reason is known for the rest. The sample table shows roughly 70,000 clones, and 85% to 95% are seen once. Roughly 2.8% of the sample rests with the top ten. The specimen comprised peripheral blood, sampled in the third trimester of pregnancy. These receptors originate from a female donor in good health, enrolled as a control in a pregnancy study.

V and J are TRBV7-9 and TRBJ2-3, with D tentatively TRBD1 (5 bases). This CDR3 region has 14 residues. Between the trimmed V and J ends, which lost 3 bases and 4 bases, there was a span of 11 bases. Germline V gene data show CDR1 as SEHNR and CDR2 as FQNEAQ (reference sequence). This CDR3 is CASSFGRVADTQYF. The CDR3 nucleotides are TGTGCCAGCAGCTTCGGCAGGGTGGCAGATACGCAGTATTTT.

This sequence joins TRBV29-1 and TRBJ1-1; D gene ambiguous. Germline V gene data show CDR1 as SQVTM and CDR2 as ANQGSEA. V was cut by 2 bases and J by 0 bases, with 10 bases left in between. This CDR3 has 14 amino acids. The CDR3 loop reads CSVEPPGMNTEAFF. CDR3 in DNA: TGCAGCGTTGAACCCCCGGGGATGAACACTGAAGCTTTCTTT.

The V and J genes are TRBV5-4 and TRBJ2-1; a possible D gene is TRBD1 (6 bases). Germline V CDR1 and CDR2: SGHNT, YYREEE (reference sequence). The V end lost 0 bases, the J end lost 6 bases, and 16 bases lay between the germline ends. This CDR3 spans 16 amino acids. In nucleotides, the CDR3 is TGTGCCAGCAGCTTGGATTGGGACAAAGGGATCAATGAGCAGTTCTTC. This sequence encodes CASSLDWDKGINEQFF.

This chain joins TRBV11-2 and TRBJ1-1, with TRBD1 matching over 7 bases. With V trimmed by 4 bases and J by 1 base, 6 bases remained unmatched. Germline lookup yields CDR1 SGHAT and CDR2 FQNNGV. This CDR3 comprises 15 residues. The DNA of the CDR3 is TGTGCCAGCAGCTCCCCCAGGGGGGCGAACACTGAAGCTTTCTTT. This translates into CASSSPRGANTEAFF.

This chain connects TRBV10-3 to TRBJ2-7; D perhaps matches TRBD2 (6 bases). The CDR3 length is 12 residues. The germline CDR1 and CDR2 sequences are ENHRY and SYGVKD. V gave up 8 bases and J gave up 1 base, with 9 bases separating them. The CDR3 sequence is CAIGGFSYEQYF. The CDR3 nucleotides read TGTGCCATCGGGGGGTTTTCCTACGAGCAGTACTTC.

The chain recombines TRBV28 with TRBJ1-4; no firm D call. CDR1 and CDR2 from the germline V gene are MDHEN and SYDVKM. This CDR3 contains 15 residues. V shed 5 bases and J shed 0 bases, with 10 bases lying between them. CDR3 nucleotide sequence: TGTGCCAGCAGTCCTAATGGTTCAACTAATGAAAAACTGTTTTTT. It is translated as CASSPNGSTNEKLFF.

This chain uses TRBV7-9 with TRBJ2-3, with 7 bases that match TRBD2. Germline assignment: CDR1 SEHNR and CDR2 FQNEAQ (reference sequence). The CDR3 runs 16 residues. Trimming cost V 2 bases and J 1 base; bases outside gene matches: 6. CDR3 region: CASSLFGRSGTDTQYF. CDR3 nucleotides: TGTGCCAGCAGCTTATTCGGGAGGTCTGGCACAGATACGCAGTATTTT.

The chain joins TRBV15 to TRBJ1-5; TRBD1 might be the D (5 bases). Trimming shortened V by 3 bases and J by 3 bases, and 12 bases separated the two germline ends. The CDR3 contains 15 residues. Germline assignment: CDR1 LNHNV and CDR2 YYDKDF (reference sequence). CDR3: CATSSLQAINQPQHF. CDR3 nucleotides: TGTGCCACCAGCAGCTTACAGGCTATCAATCAGCCCCAGCATTTT.

This chain joins TRBV28 and TRBJ1-3, with D unclear. CDR3 length: 13 residues. CDR1 MDHEN and CDR2 SYDVKM come from the germline V gene. The V end lost 6 bases, the J end lost 4 bases, and 10 bases lay between the germline ends. CDR3 bases: TGTGCCAGCAGCCGGAACAGCGGAAACACCATATATTTT. Its protein is CASSRNSGNTIYF.

The V and J genes are TRBV10-3 and TRBJ1-1; D is perhaps TRBD1 (5 bases). Germline V lookup: CDR1 ENHRY, CDR2 SYGVKD. V shed 10 bases and J shed 6 bases, with 12 bases lying between them. The CDR3 length is 11 residues. The CDR3 region has the DNA TGTGCCACCTGGGACTTCTCTGAAGCTTTCTTT. Its translation: CATWDFSEAFF.

The chain couples TRBV21-1 to TRBJ2-2; TRBD2, the D gene given by the table, was not confirmed from the DNA. TRBV21-1 is listed as a pseudogene. The CDR3 extends over 17 amino acids. CDR3 DNA sequence: TGTGCCAGCAGCCGGGACACGGGCGGGGGGGCCTCCGGGGAGCTGTTTTTT. Amino acid sequence: CASSRDTGGGASGELFF.

The chain carries TRBV28 and TRBJ2-7, with 10 bases that match TRBD2. This CDR3 has 14 residues. Trimming removed 2 bases from V and 3 bases from J; junction bases left unmatched: 1. Germline CDR1 and CDR2: MDHEN and SYDVKM. Written as DNA, the CDR3 is TGTGCCAGCAGTTTAACTAGCGGGGTCTACGAGCAGTACTTC. Protein: CASSLTSGVYEQYF.

This clone was seen once. V is TRBV7-9 and J is TRBJ2-1, with D possibly being TRBD1 (6 bases). V was shortened by 2 bases and J by 7 bases, with 15 bases between the two germline ends. The germline V gene has CDR1 SEHNR and CDR2 FQNEAQ (reference sequence). The CDR3 covers 15 residues. The CDR3 loop is CASSLRYRESNEQFF. The CDR3, as DNA: TGTGCCAGCAGCTTACGGTACAGGGAGTCAAATGAGCAGTTCTTC.

CDR3 amino acids: CAWSTSGGARRSDEQFF. The CDR3 bases are TGTGCCTGGTCGACTAGCGGGGGGGCCAGACGGTCCGATGAGCAGTTCTTC. This rearrangement joins TRBV30 to TRBJ2-1; 14 nucleotides align to TRBD2. From germline, CDR1 is GTSNPN and CDR2 SVGIG (reference sequence). The V segment lost 5 bases and the J segment 8 bases; nucleotides outside the gene matches: 14. The CDR3 has 17 residues.

The chain carries TRBV5-1 and TRBJ2-1; perhaps TRBD2 as D (5 bases). The CDR3 spans 15 residues. In germline, CDR1 is SGHRS, CDR2 YFSETQ. V lost 0 bases and J lost 9, with 16 bases in between. The CDR3 loop is CASSLALRASGEQFF. The DNA for the CDR3 is TGCGCCAGCAGCTTGGCCTTGCGAGCCAGCGGTGAGCAGTTCTTC.

This clone was seen a single time. The DNA of the CDR3 is TGTGCCAGCAGCACCTTACGGGGACATACCTACAATGAGCAGTTCTTC. Translation gives CASSTLRGHTYNEQFF. The chain links TRBV7-9 to TRBJ2-1; perhaps TRBD1 as D (6 bases). With 5 bases removed from V and 2 bases from J, the gap between germline ends came to 16 bases. There are 16 residues in the CDR3. Per germline, CDR1 SEHNR and CDR2 FQNEAQ (reference sequence).

This rearrangement joins TRBV7-3 to TRBJ1-2, with D tentatively TRBD1 (5 bases). The CDR3 runs to 13 residues. V lost 3 bases and J lost 8, with 13 bases in between. In germline, CDR1 is SGHTA, CDR2 FQGTGA. The CDR3 is CASSLGPRGGYTF. Written as DNA, the CDR3 is TGTGCCAGCAGCTTGGGCCCAAGGGGAGGCTACACCTTC.

This chain connects TRBV5-1 to TRBJ1-1; no firm D call. The CDR3 is made up of 14 amino acids. Germline-derived CDR1 and CDR2 are SGHRS and YFSETQ. V was pared by 4 bases and J by 0 bases, with 10 bases between. CDR3 in amino acids: CASSQHQVNTEAFF. In DNA, the CDR3 is TGCGCCAGCAGCCAACATCAGGTGAACACTGAAGCTTTCTTT.

The V call is TRBV28, the J call TRBJ2-5; 9 bases fit TRBD2. The CDR3 is 15 amino acids. V gave up 4 bases and J gave up 4 bases; unmatched junction bases: 7. Germline V lookup: CDR1 MDHEN, CDR2 SYDVKM. CDR3 loop: CASSSPIAGVETQYF. The DNA of the CDR3 is TGTGCCAGCAGTTCCCCAATAGCGGGAGTAGAGACCCAGTACTTC. Complete variable domain (other parts from reference TRBV28 and TRBJ2-5): DVKVTQSSRYLVKRTGEKVFLECVQDMDHENMFWYRQDPGLGLRLIYFSYDVKMKEKGDIPEGYSVSREKKERFSLILESASTNQTSMYLCASSSPIAGVETQYFGPGTRLLVL.

This clone was counted a single time. The V gene is TRBV9, the J gene TRBJ2-5; the match to TRBD2 covers 7 bases. This CDR3 is built from 16 residues. Germline V gene data show CDR1 as SGDLS and CDR2 as YYNGEE. V lost 4 bases, J lost 5 bases, and 14 bases stayed unmatched. DNA of the CDR3: TGTGCCAGCAGCCCCCCCCGGGGGGAGGGCCAGGAGACCCAGTACTTC. This encodes CASSPPRGEGQETQYF.

V is TRBV27 and J is TRBJ2-5; TRBD2 might be the D (5 bases). The CDR3 is 14 amino acids. V was clipped by 8 bases and J by 1 base, with 14 bases between them. Per the germline V gene, CDR1 is MNHEY and CDR2 is SMNVEV (reference sequence). The CDR3 coding sequence is TGTGCCAGCCGGGTGTTGGCGGGCCAAGAGACCCAGTACTTC. Protein: CASRVLAGQETQYF.

V is TRBV7-9 and J is TRBJ2-3; TRBD2 aligns across 7 bases. V shed 11 bases, J shed 0 bases, and the junction held 14 bases outside the gene matches. Germline V CDR1 and CDR2: SEHNR, FQNEAQ (reference sequence). The CDR3 contains 16 residues. This CDR3 reads CAYPSQRDKSTDTQYF. The CDR3 nucleotides read TGTGCCTATCCCTCCCAGCGGGATAAGAGCACAGATACGCAGTATTTT.

CDR3 DNA: TGTGCCAGTAGTGTGACCGGCACAGGCACAGATACGCAGTATTTT. Encoded protein: CASSVTGTGTDTQYF. V usage is TRBV19 and J usage is TRBJ2-3; D is unresolved. The CDR3 consists of 15 residues. Per germline, CDR1 LNHDA and CDR2 SQIVND (reference sequence). V was shortened by 5 bases and J by 1 base, with 13 bases between the two germline ends.

This chain connects TRBV9 to TRBJ2-5; 12 bases fit TRBD2. The J segment lost 3 bases and the V segment lost 2 bases, leaving 8 bases of the junction unmatched. The CDR3 contains 17 residues. The V gene's germline CDR1 is SGDLS and CDR2 YYNGEE. The CDR3 bases are TGTGCCAGCAGCGTCCGACTAGCGGGAGACGCCGAAGAGACCCAGTACTTC. Translated: CASSVRLAGDAEETQYF.

The chain combines TRBV28 with TRBJ1-5; D possibly corresponds to TRBD1 (6 bases). In germline, CDR1 is MDHEN, CDR2 SYDVKM. The CDR3 loop spans 14 amino acids. The germline V and J ends were trimmed by 5 bases and 1 base, with 9 bases remaining between them. CDR3 loop: CASSQTGSNQPQHF. CDR3 in DNA: TGTGCCAGCAGTCAGACAGGAAGCAATCAGCCCCAGCATTTT. Using reference TRBV28 and TRBJ1-5 for the parts outside the CDR3, the full variable domain is DVKVTQSSRYLVKRTGEKVFLECVQDMDHENMFWYRQDPGLGLRLIYFSYDVKMKEKGDIPEGYSVSREKKERFSLILESASTNQTSMYLCASSQTGSNQPQHFGDGTRLSIL.

The chain has TRBV15 and TRBJ2-3, with 8 positions matching TRBD2. Germline lookup yields CDR1 LNHNV and CDR2 YYDKDF (reference sequence). CDR3 length: 17 amino acids. The ends lost 0 bases at V and 2 bases at J; junction bases unmatched: 7. In DNA form, the CDR3 reads TGTGCCACCAGCAGAGATTTTAGCGGGGAAACCACAGATACGCAGTATTTT. As protein: CATSRDFSGETTDTQYF.

The J gene is TRBJ2-3, the V gene TRBV7-2; D is perhaps TRBD1 (5 bases). V gave up 2 bases and J gave up 0 bases, with 9 bases separating them. Germline V gene sequence: CDR1 SGHTA, CDR2 FQGNSA. The CDR3 contains 15 residues. The CDR3, as DNA: TGTGCCAGCAGCTTAAGGGGCCTTAGCACAGATACGCAGTATTTT. Amino acid sequence: CASSLRGLSTDTQYF.